Reported below is one TCR beta chain. What this receptor recognizes is not known. One end of the junction varies from germline; a read error may be responsible. The data are from a study of metastatic and nonmetastatic thyroid tumors (dated by TCRdb to the early 2020s). About the full investigation: Repertoires were compared across peripheral blood and tumor or nodule tissue samples from malignant and benign thyroid patients.

Library generation was performed with PCR. Sequenced using an Illumina HiSeq 4000. High-throughput sequencing was used to profile the CDR3 region of the TCR beta-chain in every patient. In the source study's methods: CDR3 differences across clinicopathological groups were used to build a classifier for discriminating distant-metastatic papillary thyroid cancer patients. To measure repertoire diversity the researchers used the Shannon index, while the Morisita-Horn index served to gauge how similar the tumor and blood repertoires were. The public reads were run again by TCRdb, first through fastp at Q25 and then through MiXCR, and only productive beta chains were kept. The V and J calls and clone size come from TCRdb's table, not from the authors' own analysis. This sample holds tens of thousands of clones; less than 20% were observed only once. In total, the top ten clones hold around 20% of the sample.

No patient had received any treatment before thyroid surgery. Patient clinical samples collected from 2012 to 2018 were retrospectively analysed using T-cell receptor beta sequencing. Study-wide conclusions, independent of this receptor: In both blood and tumor samples, TCR beta diversity was reported to be significantly higher in malignant tumors than in benign nodules.

From its cysteine to its phenylalanine, the CDR3 spans 15 amino acids. Solely the CDR3 DNA is kept, with 45 bases framed from the first base. The germline V gene specifies SGHRS as CDR1 and YFSETQ as CDR2. This receptor was taken from a female donor with papillary thyroid cancer or a benign thyroid nodule (not recorded which). Some clones in this sample may be carry-over from other donors' samples. The rearrangement combines TRBV5-1 with TRBJ2-5; the D gene is perhaps TRBD1, from 5 matching bases. The sequencing sample was made of blood. The CDR3 in this case is CASSLGQGYAETRYF. The DNA is as follows: TGCGCCAGCAGCTTGGGGCAGGGTTATGCGGAGACCCGGTACTTC.